The 28 T cell receptor beta chains reported below all come from one sample, sequenced in a study of blood T cell repertoires in COVID-19. The method was immunoSEQ multiplex PCR; TCRdb's version includes in-frame clones alone and lacks a portion of them. The profile shows about 230,000 clones, 65% to 85% of them singletons. The material sequenced was peripheral blood. All receptors derive from a middle-aged man with acute or convalescent COVID-19.

The V call is TRBV30, the J call TRBJ1-2; D gene uncertain. Germline V CDR1 and CDR2: GTSNPN, SVGIG (reference sequence). The CDR3 loop spans 14 amino acids. Trimming removed 7 bases at V and 6 bases at J, with 21 bases between. For the CDR3, the DNA is TGTGCCTCCGCCTCAGAGATCGGAGGGCATGGCTACACCTTC. Protein: CASASEIGGHGYTF.

There are a few counts of this clone. The chain joins TRBV11-2 to TRBJ2-7, with 7 bases aligning to TRBD1. The germline gives CDR1 SGHAT, CDR2 FQNNGV. The V and J ends lost 5 bases and 6 bases, in that order; junction bases with no gene match: 10. This CDR3 is 14 amino acids long. The CDR3 coding sequence is TGTGCCAGCAGCGCGACAGGGCTTCCCCCCGAGCAGTACTTC. It encodes CASSATGLPPEQYF.

The genes are TRBV4-1 and TRBJ2-3; 7 bases fit TRBD2. Germline lookup yields CDR1 MGHRA and CDR2 YSYEKL. V shed 4 bases and J 2 bases; nucleotides not matched to a gene: 9. The CDR3 has 16 residues. The CDR3 DNA follows: TGCGCCAGCAGCCTTACTAGCGAATTAATCACAGATACGCAGTATTTT. Its translation: CASSLTSELITDTQYF.

The sample holds one count of this clone. The chain carries TRBV7-9 and TRBJ1-1; no reliable D call. V was cut by 4 bases and J by 3 bases, with 21 bases left in between. This CDR3 region has 17 residues. The germline V gene encodes CDR1 SEHNR and CDR2 FQNEAQ (reference sequence). The CDR3 region is CASSSRLGRQAYTEAFF. CDR3 nucleotides: TGTGCCAGCAGCTCTCGATTGGGTAGGCAGGCGTACACTGAAGCTTTCTTT.

J is TRBJ2-1 and V is TRBV18; the match to TRBD2 covers 11 bases. This CDR3 contains 17 residues. Germline-derived CDR1 and CDR2 are KGHSH and LQKENI. With 0 bases clipped from V and 2 bases from J, the junction kept 3 bases outside the gene matches. DNA of the CDR3: TGTGCCAGCTCACCACCTACTAGCGGGGGAACCTACAATGAGCAGTTCTTC. It translates to CASSPPTSGGTYNEQFF.

This clone was counted a few times. The chain couples TRBV19 to TRBJ2-7; tentatively, D is TRBD1 (5 bases). With 3 bases removed from V and 3 bases from J, the gap between germline ends came to 12 bases. This CDR3 comprises 14 residues. From germline, CDR1 is LNHDA and CDR2 SQIVND (reference sequence). This CDR3 is CASSIRVVGYEQYF. The CDR3 region has the DNA TGTGCCAGTAGTATCAGGGTAGTGGGCTACGAGCAGTACTTC. Filled out from reference TRBV19 and TRBJ2-7, the complete variable domain reads DGGITQSPKYLFRKEGQNVTLSCEQNLNHDAMYWYRQDPGQGLRLIYYSQIVNDFQKGDIAEGYSVSREKKESFPLTVTSAQKNPTAFYLCASSIRVVGYEQYFGPGTRLTVT.

This clone has just one count. The chain employs TRBV19 and TRBJ2-7; tentatively, D is TRBD2 (5 bases). V was clipped by 3 bases and J by 0 bases, with 6 bases between them. Germline V lookup: CDR1 LNHDA, CDR2 SQIVND (reference sequence). This CDR3 region has 13 residues. In DNA form, the CDR3 reads TGTGCCAGTAGTATTGACTACTCCTACGAGCAGTACTTC. This gives the protein CASSIDYSYEQYF.

V is TRBV6-2 or TRBV6-3 and J is TRBJ2-7; no definite D call. From germline, CDR1 is MNHEY and CDR2 SVGEGT. This CDR3 is 13 amino acids long. V lost 4 bases and J lost 5, with 12 bases in between. The CDR3 spells CASSSPVFHEQYF. Here the CDR3 DNA reads TGTGCCAGCAGTTCCCCCGTGTTCCACGAGCAGTACTTC.

The chain has TRBV5-1 and TRBJ2-5; a possible D gene is TRBD2 (6 bases). CDR1 and CDR2 from the germline V gene are SGHRS and YFSETQ. Deletions cut 3 bases from V and 7 bases from J, with 13 bases between. The CDR3 extends over 13 amino acids. The CDR3 nucleotides are TGCGCCAGCAGCTCCGGGACCGGGGGGACCCAGTACTTC. Translated, it gives CASSSGTGGTQYF.

This chain connects TRBV18 to TRBJ2-1; no clear D gene. Between the trimmed V and J ends, which lost 4 bases and 5 bases, there was a span of 9 bases. The CDR3 has 13 amino acids. The V gene's germline CDR1 is KGHSH and CDR2 LQKENI. This CDR3 is CASSRDWNNEQFF. The DNA of the CDR3 is TGTGCCAGCTCACGAGACTGGAACAATGAGCAGTTCTTC.

As DNA, the CDR3 is TGTGCCAGCAGCCCCTCTGTGGTAAGGGGTGGTGAAGCTTTCTTT. Protein: CASSPSVVRGGEAFF. The chain links TRBV3-1 (or the pseudogene TRBV3-2) to TRBJ1-1; D possibly corresponds to TRBD1 (5 bases). V dropped 4 bases and J dropped 7 bases, with 19 bases sitting between them. Germline loops: CDR1 LGHDT, CDR2 YNNKEL (reference sequence). CDR3 length: 15 residues.

The genes are TRBV29-1 and TRBJ2-1, with D possibly matching TRBD1 (5 bases). From germline, CDR1 is SQVTM and CDR2 ANQGSEA. The CDR3 length is 11 residues. V lost 7 bases and J 8 bases, leaving 12 bases between the germline ends. For the CDR3, the DNA is TGCAGCGGTAAGGGGCTCGATGAGCAGTTCTTC. Translated: CSGKGLDEQFF.

This chain joins TRBV7-9 and TRBJ2-2; D may be TRBD2 (5 bases). Between the trimmed V and J ends, which lost 5 bases and 0 bases, there was a span of 16 bases. CDR3 length equals 17 residues. Germline V gives CDR1 SEHNR, CDR2 FQNEAQ (reference sequence). The CDR3, as DNA: TGTGCCAGCAGCCCACCCAGCGGCCTTCCGAACACCGGGGAGCTGTTTTTT. It translates to CASSPPSGLPNTGELFF.

This clone was observed a few times. V and J are TRBV7-9 and TRBJ2-3; no definite D call. V lost 6 bases and J 3 bases, leaving 4 bases between the germline ends. Per the germline V gene, CDR1 is SEHNR and CDR2 is FQNEAQ (reference sequence). The CDR3 is made up of 11 amino acids. The CDR3 DNA reads as TGTGCCAGCAGTTCGACAGATACGCAGTATTTT. Translating gives CASSSTDTQYF.

The chain couples TRBV2 to TRBJ1-5; D is possibly TRBD1 (6 bases). V lost 4 bases, J lost 0 bases, and 13 bases lay in between. CDR1 and CDR2 (germline): SNHLY, FYNNEI. The CDR3 has 16 residues. The CDR3 sequence: CASSAGTTYSNQPQHF. The CDR3 DNA is TGTGCCAGCAGTGCTGGGACAACTTATAGCAATCAGCCCCAGCATTTT.

V and J are TRBV19 and TRBJ1-1, with no clear D. Trimming stripped 0 bases from V and 1 base from J, with 12 bases between. Looked up from germline, CDR1 is LNHDA and CDR2 is SQIVND (reference sequence). This CDR3 spans 16 amino acids. The chain's CDR3 is CASSIESGWWNTEAFF. The CDR3 DNA sequence: TGTGCCAGTAGTATAGAATCGGGGTGGTGGAACACTGAAGCTTTCTTT.

The genes are TRBV7-9 and TRBJ2-7; D possibly corresponds to TRBD2 (5 bases). Germline CDR1 and CDR2: SEHNR and FQNEAQ (reference sequence). The V end was cut by 6 bases, the J end by 5 bases, with 17 bases between. The CDR3 covers 14 residues. The CDR3 loop reads CASSPLTNVNEQYF. In nucleotides, the CDR3 is TGTGCCAGCAGTCCTCTGACTAATGTGAACGAGCAGTACTTC.

The J gene is TRBJ1-5, the V gene TRBV19, with D possibly being TRBD1 (6 bases). V dropped 5 bases and J dropped 7 bases, with 15 bases sitting between them. The V gene's germline CDR1 is LNHDA and CDR2 SQIVND (reference sequence). The CDR3 covers 14 residues. The CDR3 sequence is CASSSLRGNQPQHF. The CDR3 region has the DNA TGTGCCAGTAGTTCCCTAAGGGGGAACCAGCCCCAGCATTTT.

The chain has TRBV4-3 and TRBJ2-2; TRBD2 aligns across 8 bases. Trimming cost V 0 bases and J 4 bases; bases outside gene matches: 4. The CDR3 is made up of 16 amino acids. Germline V CDR1 and CDR2: LGHNA, YSLEER. The CDR3 here is CASSQDGAGVTGELFF. CDR3 sequence (DNA): TGCGCCAGCAGCCAAGACGGAGCGGGAGTCACCGGGGAGCTGTTTTTT.

This chain joins TRBV4-1 and TRBJ1-5; no clear D gene. V lost 3 bases and J 4 bases, leaving 13 bases between the germline ends. Germline CDR1 and CDR2: MGHRA and YSYEKL. The CDR3 length is 15 residues. The CDR3 DNA sequence: TGCGCCAGCAGCCACACCGCCGGGATAAATCAGCCCCAGCATTTT. Translating it yields CASSHTAGINQPQHF.

This clone was detected only once. V and J are TRBV3-1 (or the pseudogene TRBV3-2) and TRBJ1-3, with D perhaps matching TRBD1 (5 bases). V lost 3 bases, J lost 2 bases, and 8 bases lay in between. The germline V gene encodes CDR1 LGHDT and CDR2 YNNKEL (reference sequence). CDR3 length: 14 amino acids. CDR3 loop: CASSQGRAGNTIYF. The CDR3 coding sequence is TGTGCCAGCAGCCAGGGCAGGGCTGGAAACACCATATATTTT.

CDR3 protein: CATSRVGNPDTQYF. CDR3 DNA sequence: TGTGCCACCAGCAGAGTCGGGAACCCAGATACGCAGTATTTT. V gene TRBV15 combines with J gene TRBJ2-3; D might be TRBD2 (5 bases). CDR1 is LNHNV and CDR2 is YYDKDF in the germline V gene (reference sequence). V shed 1 base and J shed 4 bases, with 9 bases lying between them. The CDR3 runs 14 residues.

V and J are TRBV14 and TRBJ2-7; D unresolved. The CDR3 consists of 12 residues. With 1 base removed from V and 4 bases from J, the gap between germline ends came to 5 bases. Germline CDR1 reads SGHDN; CDR2 reads FVKESK. As DNA, the CDR3 is TGTGCCAGCAGCCAAGTCAGATACGAGCAGTACTTC. Translation: CASSQVRYEQYF.

The chain joins TRBV18 to TRBJ2-4; 7 bases match TRBD2. CDR1 is KGHSH, CDR2 LQKENI, per germline. V dropped 3 bases and J dropped 3; count of bases not matched to a gene: 2. The CDR3 extends over 14 amino acids. The CDR3 region has the DNA TGTGCCAGCTCACCTGGACTAGACAAAAACATTCAGTACTTC. Its protein is CASSPGLDKNIQYF.

This clone was found once. The rearrangement links TRBV20-1 to TRBJ2-5; 7 positions match TRBD1. The CDR3 totals 15 residues. Trimming took 3 bases from V and 1 from J; bases not matched to a gene: 8. Germline CDR1 DFQATT, CDR2 SNEGSKA (reference sequence). The CDR3 loop is CSASPPGQLQETQYF. Written as DNA, the CDR3 is TGCAGTGCTAGTCCGCCGGGACAGCTCCAAGAGACCCAGTACTTC.

The CDR3 DNA is TGCGCCAGCAGCCAAGGACTGATTGGTGAAGCTTTCTTT. It specifies CASSQGLIGEAFF. This rearrangement joins TRBV4-3 to TRBJ1-1, with D hard to call. Germline loops: CDR1 LGHNA, CDR2 YSLEER. This CDR3 spans 13 amino acids. The V end lost 1 base, the J end lost 7 bases, and 10 bases lay between the germline ends.

The chain combines TRBV11-2 with TRBJ2-2, with 7 positions matching TRBD2. The CDR3 sequence is 15 residues long. Germline CDR1 and CDR2: SGHAT and FQNNGV. J gave up 2 bases and V 5 bases, and 5 bases lay outside the gene matches. The CDR3 DNA reads TGTGCCAGCAGCCGTTCTAGCGGAAACACCGGGGAGCTGTTTTTT. Its translation: CASSRSSGNTGELFF.

The V gene is TRBV24-1, the J gene TRBJ1-4; unclear D gene. The CDR3 length is 13 residues. V was clipped by 2 bases and J by 8 bases, with 8 bases between them. The germline CDR1 and CDR2 sequences are KGHDR and SFDVKD. CDR3 amino acids: CATSDSLNEKLFF. CDR3 in DNA: TGTGCCACCAGTGATTCTCTAAACGAAAAACTGTTTTTT.